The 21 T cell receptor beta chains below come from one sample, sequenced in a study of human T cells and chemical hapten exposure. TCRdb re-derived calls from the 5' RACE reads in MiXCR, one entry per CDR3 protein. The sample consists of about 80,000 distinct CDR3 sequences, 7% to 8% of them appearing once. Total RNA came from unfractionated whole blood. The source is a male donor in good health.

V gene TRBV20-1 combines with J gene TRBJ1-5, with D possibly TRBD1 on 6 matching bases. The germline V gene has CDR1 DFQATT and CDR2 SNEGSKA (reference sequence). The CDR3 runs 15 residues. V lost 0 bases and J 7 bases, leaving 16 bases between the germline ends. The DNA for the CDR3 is TGCAGTGCTAGAGATTTGTTGGGGGGCGAGCAGCCCCAGCATTTT. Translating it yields CSARDLLGGEQPQHF.

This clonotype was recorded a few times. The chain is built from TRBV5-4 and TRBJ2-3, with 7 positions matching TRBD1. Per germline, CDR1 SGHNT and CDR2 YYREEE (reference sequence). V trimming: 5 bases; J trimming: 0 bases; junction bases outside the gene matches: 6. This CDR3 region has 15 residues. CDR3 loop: CASRFRDRSTDTQYF. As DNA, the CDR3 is TGTGCCAGCAGATTCCGGGACAGAAGCACAGATACGCAGTATTTT. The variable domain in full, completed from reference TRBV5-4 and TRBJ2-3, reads ETGVTQSPTHLIKTRGQQVTLRCSSQSGHNTVSWYQQALGQGPQFIFQYYREEENGRGNFPPRFSGLQFPNYSSELNVNALELDDSALYLCASRFRDRSTDTQYFGPGTRLTVL.

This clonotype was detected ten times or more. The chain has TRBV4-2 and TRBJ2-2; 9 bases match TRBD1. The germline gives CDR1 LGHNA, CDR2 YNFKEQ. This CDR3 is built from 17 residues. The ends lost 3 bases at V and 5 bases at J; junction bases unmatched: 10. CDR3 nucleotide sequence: TGTGCCAGCAGCCAGGTTGCGGGACAGGGACGGACCGGGGAGCTGTTTTTT. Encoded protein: CASSQVAGQGRTGELFF.

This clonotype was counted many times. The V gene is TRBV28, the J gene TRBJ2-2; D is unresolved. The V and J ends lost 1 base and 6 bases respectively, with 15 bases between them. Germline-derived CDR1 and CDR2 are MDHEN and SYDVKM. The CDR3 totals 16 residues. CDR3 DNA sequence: TGTGCCAGCAGTTTATACCAACGATCGGGTTCCGGGGAGCTGTTTTTT. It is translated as CASSLYQRSGSGELFF.

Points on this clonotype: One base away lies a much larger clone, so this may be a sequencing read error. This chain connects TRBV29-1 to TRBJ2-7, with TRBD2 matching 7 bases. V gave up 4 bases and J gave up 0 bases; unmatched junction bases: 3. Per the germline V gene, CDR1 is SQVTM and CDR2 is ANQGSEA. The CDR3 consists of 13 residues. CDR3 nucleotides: TGCAGCGTTGCCCCGGGAGGCTCCTACGAGCAGTACTTC. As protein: CSVAPGGSYEQYF.

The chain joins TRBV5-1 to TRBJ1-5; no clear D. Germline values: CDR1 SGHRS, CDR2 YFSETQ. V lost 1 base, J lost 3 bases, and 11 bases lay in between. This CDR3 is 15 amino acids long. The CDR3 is CASSLSPGDNQPQHF. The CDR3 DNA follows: TGCGCCAGCAGCTTGTCTCCCGGGGACAATCAGCCCCAGCATTTT.

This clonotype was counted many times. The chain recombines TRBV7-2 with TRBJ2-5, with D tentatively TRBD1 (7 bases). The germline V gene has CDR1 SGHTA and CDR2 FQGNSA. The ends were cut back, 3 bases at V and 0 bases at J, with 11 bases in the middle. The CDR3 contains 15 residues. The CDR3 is CASSFGGTDQETQYF. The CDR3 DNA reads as TGTGCCAGCAGCTTTGGCGGGACAGACCAAGAGACCCAGTACTTC. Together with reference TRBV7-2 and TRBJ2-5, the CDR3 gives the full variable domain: GAGVSQSPSNKVTEKGKDVELRCDPISGHTALYWYRQSLGQGLEFLIYFQGNSAPDKSGLPSDRFSAERTGGSVSTLTIQRTQQEDSAVYLCASSFGGTDQETQYFGPGTRLLVL.

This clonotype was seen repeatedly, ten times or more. CDR3 residues: CASLRDRFGANVLTF. CDR3 bases: TGTGCCAGCCTAAGGGACAGGTTCGGGGCCAACGTCCTGACTTTC. The chain carries TRBV6-2 or TRBV6-3 and TRBJ2-6; 8 nucleotides match TRBD1. The V gene's germline CDR1 is MNHEY and CDR2 SVGEGT. This CDR3 is 15 amino acids long. Trimming cost V 8 bases and J 4 bases; bases outside gene matches: 7.

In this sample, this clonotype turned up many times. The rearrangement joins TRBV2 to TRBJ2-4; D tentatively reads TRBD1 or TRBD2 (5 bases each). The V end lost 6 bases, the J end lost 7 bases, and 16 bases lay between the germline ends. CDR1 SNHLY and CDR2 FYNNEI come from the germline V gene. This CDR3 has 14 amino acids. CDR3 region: CASSADGGRNIQYF. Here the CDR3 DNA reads TGTGCCAGCAGCGCGGATGGGGGTCGGAACATTCAGTACTTC.

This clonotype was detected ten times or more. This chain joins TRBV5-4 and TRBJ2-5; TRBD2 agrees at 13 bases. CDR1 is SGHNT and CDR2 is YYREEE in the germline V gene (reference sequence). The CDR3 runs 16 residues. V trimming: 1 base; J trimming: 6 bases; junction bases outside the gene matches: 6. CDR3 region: CASSLTSGGATKTQYF. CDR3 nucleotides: TGTGCCAGCAGCTTGACTAGCGGGGGGGCCACTAAGACCCAGTACTTC.

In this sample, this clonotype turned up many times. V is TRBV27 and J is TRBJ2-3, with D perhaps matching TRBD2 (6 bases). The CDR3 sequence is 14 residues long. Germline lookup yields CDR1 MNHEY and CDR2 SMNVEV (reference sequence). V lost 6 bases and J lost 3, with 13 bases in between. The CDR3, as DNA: TGTGCCAGCAGGTCCGGGAGTATTACAGATACGCAGTATTTT. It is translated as CASRSGSITDTQYF.

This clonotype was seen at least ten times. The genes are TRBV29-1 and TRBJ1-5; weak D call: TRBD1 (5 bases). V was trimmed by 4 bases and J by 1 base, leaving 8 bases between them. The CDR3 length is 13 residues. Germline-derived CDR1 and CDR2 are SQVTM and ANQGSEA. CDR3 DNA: TGCAGCGTTGGGGAGGGGAGCAATCAGCCCCAGCATTTT. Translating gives CSVGEGSNQPQHF.

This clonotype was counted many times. The CDR3 coding sequence is TGTGCCAGCCTGGAAGCGGGTGGCACAGATACGCAGTATTTT. Amino acids: CASLEAGGTDTQYF. The chain has TRBV7-9 and TRBJ2-3; the D gene is possibly TRBD2 (6 bases). Germline V lookup: CDR1 SEHNR, CDR2 FQNEAQ (reference sequence). This CDR3 has 14 amino acids. Between the trimmed V and J ends, which lost 8 bases and 1 base, there was a span of 13 bases.

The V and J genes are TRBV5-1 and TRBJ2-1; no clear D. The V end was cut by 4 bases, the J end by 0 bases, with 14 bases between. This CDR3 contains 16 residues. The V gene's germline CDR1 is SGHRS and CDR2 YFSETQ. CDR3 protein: CASSAAEPSSYNEQFF. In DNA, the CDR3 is TGCGCCAGCAGCGCCGCAGAGCCAAGCTCCTACAATGAGCAGTTCTTC.

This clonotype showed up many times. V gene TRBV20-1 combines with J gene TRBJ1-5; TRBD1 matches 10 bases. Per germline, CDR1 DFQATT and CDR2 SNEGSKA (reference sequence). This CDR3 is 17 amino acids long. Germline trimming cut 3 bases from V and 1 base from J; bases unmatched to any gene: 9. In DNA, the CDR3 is TGCAGTGCTAGGTCCGGGACAGGGGCGGGGAGCAATCAGCCCCAGCATTTT. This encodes CSARSGTGAGSNQPQHF.

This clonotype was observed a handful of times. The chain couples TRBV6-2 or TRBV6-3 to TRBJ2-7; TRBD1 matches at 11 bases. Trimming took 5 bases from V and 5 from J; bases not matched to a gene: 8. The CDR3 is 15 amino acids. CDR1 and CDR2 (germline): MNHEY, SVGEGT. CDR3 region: CASSSPGTGGHEQYF. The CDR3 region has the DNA TGTGCCAGCAGTAGCCCCGGGACAGGGGGACACGAGCAGTACTTC.

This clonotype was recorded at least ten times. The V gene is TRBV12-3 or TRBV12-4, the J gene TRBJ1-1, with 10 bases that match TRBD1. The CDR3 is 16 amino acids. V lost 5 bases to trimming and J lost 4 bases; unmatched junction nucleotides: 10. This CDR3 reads CASSDRDRGSGTEAFF. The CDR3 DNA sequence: TGTGCCAGCAGTGACCGGGACAGGGGATCGGGCACTGAAGCTTTCTTT.

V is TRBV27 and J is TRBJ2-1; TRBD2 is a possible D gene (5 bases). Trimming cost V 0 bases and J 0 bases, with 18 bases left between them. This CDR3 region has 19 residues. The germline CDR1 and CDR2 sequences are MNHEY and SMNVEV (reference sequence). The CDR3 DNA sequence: TGTGCCAGCAGTTTATCGAGGGCGGGCCCAGCAAGCTCCTACAATGAGCAGTTCTTC. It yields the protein CASSLSRAGPASSYNEQFF.

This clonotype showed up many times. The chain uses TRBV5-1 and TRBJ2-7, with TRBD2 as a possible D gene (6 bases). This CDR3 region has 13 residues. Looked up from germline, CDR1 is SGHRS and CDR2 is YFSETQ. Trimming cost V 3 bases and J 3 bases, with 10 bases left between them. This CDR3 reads CASSSGLIYEQYF. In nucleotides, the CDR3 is TGCGCCAGCAGCTCCGGACTAATCTACGAGCAGTACTTC.

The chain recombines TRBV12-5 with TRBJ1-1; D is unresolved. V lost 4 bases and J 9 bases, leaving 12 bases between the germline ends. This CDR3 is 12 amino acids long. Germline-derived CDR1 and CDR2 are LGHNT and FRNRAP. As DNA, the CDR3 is TGTGCTAGTGGTTCGGCCTGGTGGCAAGCTTTCTTT. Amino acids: CASGSAWWQAFF.

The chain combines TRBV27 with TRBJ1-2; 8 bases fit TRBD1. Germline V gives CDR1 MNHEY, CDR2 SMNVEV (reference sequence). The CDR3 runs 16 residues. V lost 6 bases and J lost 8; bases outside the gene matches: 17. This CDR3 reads CASSKKPTDRVGGYTF. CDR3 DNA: TGTGCCAGCAGCAAAAAACCGACGGACAGGGTCGGCGGCTACACCTTC.